This TCR beta chain emerged from a study of blood T cell repertoires in COVID-19. Study details: Samples representing acute and convalescent COVID-19 were sourced from the United States, Italy and Spain. Sources were T cells, B-cell-depleted T cells, or PBMCs; the material itself was cDNA or gDNA.

In germline, CDR1 is MDHEN, CDR2 SYDVKM. The CDR3 is made up of 15 amino acids. V lost 4 bases and J lost 8; bases outside the gene matches: 11. Assay used: immunoSEQ multiplex PCR; TCRdb lists only in-frame clones, some missing. This table holds around 370,000 clones, roughly 90% found once. The rearrangement links TRBV28 to TRBJ1-2; the match to TRBD1 covers 9 bases. This TCR came from a man younger than 30 with active or convalescent COVID-19. The sample was peripheral blood. The CDR3 DNA is TGTGCCAGCAGTTGGGGGACAGGGAACCTCGGAGGCTACACCTTC. Its protein is CASSWGTGNLGGYTF.